The text below deals with one T cell receptor (beta chain). A few counts support this clonotype. The target of this receptor is not known. Base qualities are not at hand, and no much larger clone is one base apart. Relative to germline, V is missing 0 bases and J is missing 1 base, with 11 bases of the junction outside any gene match. CDR1 and CDR2 (MNHEY, SVGAGI) derive from the germline V gene. The CDR3, from cysteine to phenylalanine, totals 18 residues. Just CDR3 DNA is preserved here, 54 bases in frame from base 1. This entry is derived from a study of T-cell reconstitution after alpha-beta-depleted transplantation in children (dated by TCRdb to 2016 to 2017). General notes on the study: Using TCR repertoire profiling, the study followed T-cell immune reconstitution in a quantitative way in children after TCRalphabeta/CD19-depleted allogeneic hematopoietic cell transplantation. Here is what the overall study found, with its caveats: In some patients, the high TCRbeta diversity seen at day 60 was put down to recipient T cells and intrathymic progenitors that had survived conditioning. Hyperexpanded clone frequencies declined over subsequent months; after one year, T-cell counts and TCRbeta diversity were mostly attributed to newly produced T cells. The apparently early alphabetaT-cell count recovery about two months after transplant was reportedly dependent on only several hundred rapidly expanded clones derived from non-depleted graft cells.

This specimen's treatment or condition label, per the study, means: allogeneic hematopoietic cell transplantation with graft depleted of TCRalphabeta T cells and CD19 B cells. The transplant recipients were children given TCRalphabeta/CD19-depleted allogeneic hematopoietic cell grafts. Library preparation was by PCR. Sequencing relied on an Illumina HiSeq 2500. TCR libraries were prepared with molecular barcoding, using unique molecular identifiers to normalize TCRbeta repertoire quantification. The public reads were quality trimmed at Q25 with fastp and then assembled into clones with MiXCR by TCRdb, keeping productive beta chains. Each entry merges the rows of one CDR3 protein and shows their most common DNA and genes. The sample table holds 300,000 to 400,000 distinct CDR3 sequences, of which roughly 25% were seen once. Roughly 9.8% of the sample comes from the top ten.

This receptor chain uses TRBV6-5 and TRBJ2-7, with 8 central nucleotides matching TRBD1. The sample consisted of PBMCs, mostly from graft donor cells, taken 180 days after TCRalphabeta/CD19-depleted stem cell transplant. This TCR was sampled from a male patient aged 10-17 years who had a stem cell transplant for acute lymphoblastic leukemia, so the T cells may come from the graft donor. CDR3 sequence: CASSYSRLVTGASYEQYF. In nucleotide form, the sequence is TGTGCCAGCAGTTACTCCCGACTCGTGACAGGGGCGTCCTACGAGCAGTACTTC.